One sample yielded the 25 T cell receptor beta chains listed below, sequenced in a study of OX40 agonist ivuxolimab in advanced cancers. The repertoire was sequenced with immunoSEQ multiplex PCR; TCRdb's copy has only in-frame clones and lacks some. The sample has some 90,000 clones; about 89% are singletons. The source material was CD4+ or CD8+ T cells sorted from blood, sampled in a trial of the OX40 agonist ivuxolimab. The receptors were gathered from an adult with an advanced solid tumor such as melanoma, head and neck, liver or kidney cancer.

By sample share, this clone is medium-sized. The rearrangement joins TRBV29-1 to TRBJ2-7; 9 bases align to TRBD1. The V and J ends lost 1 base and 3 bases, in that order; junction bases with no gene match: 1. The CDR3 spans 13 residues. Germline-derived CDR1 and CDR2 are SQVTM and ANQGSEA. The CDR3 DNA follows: TGCAGCGTTGAAGGACAGGGGGGCTACGAGCAGTACTTC. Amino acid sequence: CSVEGQGGYEQYF.

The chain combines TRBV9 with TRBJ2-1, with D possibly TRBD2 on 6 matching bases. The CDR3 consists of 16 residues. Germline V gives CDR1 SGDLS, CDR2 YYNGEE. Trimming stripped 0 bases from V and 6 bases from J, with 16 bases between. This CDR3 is CASSVVGTGQLNEQFF. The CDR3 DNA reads TGTGCCAGCAGCGTAGTAGGGACTGGGCAACTCAATGAGCAGTTCTTC.

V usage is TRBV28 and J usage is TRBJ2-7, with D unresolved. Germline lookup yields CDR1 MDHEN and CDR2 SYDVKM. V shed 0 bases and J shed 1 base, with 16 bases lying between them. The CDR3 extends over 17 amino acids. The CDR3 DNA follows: TGTGCCAGCAGTTTATGGAAATGGCCTTACCCTTCCTACGAGCAGTACTTC. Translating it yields CASSLWKWPYPSYEQYF.

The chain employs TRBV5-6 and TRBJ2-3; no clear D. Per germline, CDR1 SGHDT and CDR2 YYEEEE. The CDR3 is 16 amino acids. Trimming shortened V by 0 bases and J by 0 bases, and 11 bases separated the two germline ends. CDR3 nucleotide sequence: TGTGCCAGCAGCTTGGGAGGCGTTACTAGCACAGATACGCAGTATTTT. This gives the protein CASSLGGVTSTDTQYF. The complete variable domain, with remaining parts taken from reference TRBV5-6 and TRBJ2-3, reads DAGVTQSPTHLIKTRGQQVTLRCSPKSGHDTVSWYQQALGQGPQFIFQYYEEEERQRGNFPDRFSGHQFPNYSSELNVNALLLGDSALYLCASSLGGVTSTDTQYFGPGTRLTVL.

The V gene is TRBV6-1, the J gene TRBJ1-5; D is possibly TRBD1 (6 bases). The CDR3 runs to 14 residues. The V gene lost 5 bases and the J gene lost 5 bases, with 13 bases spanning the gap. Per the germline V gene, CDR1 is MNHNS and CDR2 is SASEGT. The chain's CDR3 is CASSPGAPHQPQHF. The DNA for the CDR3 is TGTGCCAGCAGTCCAGGGGCCCCACATCAGCCCCAGCATTTT.

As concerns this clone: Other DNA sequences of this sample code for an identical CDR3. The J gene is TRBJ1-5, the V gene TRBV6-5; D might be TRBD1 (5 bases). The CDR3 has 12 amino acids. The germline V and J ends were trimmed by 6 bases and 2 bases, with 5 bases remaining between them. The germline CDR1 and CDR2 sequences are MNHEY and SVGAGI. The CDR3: CASRTGNQPQHF. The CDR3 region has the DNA TGTGCCAGCAGGACAGGCAATCAGCCCCAGCATTTT.

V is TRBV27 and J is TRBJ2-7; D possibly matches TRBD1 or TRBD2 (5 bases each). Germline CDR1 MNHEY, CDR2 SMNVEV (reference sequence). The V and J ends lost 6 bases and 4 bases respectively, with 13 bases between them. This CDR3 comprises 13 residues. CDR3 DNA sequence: TGTGCCAGCAGCCGAGGGGTTCTGTACGAGCAGTACTTC. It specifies CASSRGVLYEQYF.

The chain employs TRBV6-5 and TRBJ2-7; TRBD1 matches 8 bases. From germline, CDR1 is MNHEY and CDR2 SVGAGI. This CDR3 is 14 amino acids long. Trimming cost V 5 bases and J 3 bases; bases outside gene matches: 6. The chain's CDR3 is CASSTRQGHYEQYF. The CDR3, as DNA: TGTGCCAGCAGTACTCGACAGGGGCACTACGAGCAGTACTTC.

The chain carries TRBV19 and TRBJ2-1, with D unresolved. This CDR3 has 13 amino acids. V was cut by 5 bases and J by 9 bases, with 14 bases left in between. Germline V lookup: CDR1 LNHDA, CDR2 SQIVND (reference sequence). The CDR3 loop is CASSSDGHSEQFF. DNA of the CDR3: TGTGCCAGTAGTTCCGACGGGCATTCTGAGCAGTTCTTC.

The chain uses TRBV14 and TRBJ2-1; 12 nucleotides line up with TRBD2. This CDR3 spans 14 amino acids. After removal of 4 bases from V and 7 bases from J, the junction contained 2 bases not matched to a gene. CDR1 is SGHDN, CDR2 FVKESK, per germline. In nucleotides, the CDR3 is TGTGCCAGCAGCCCTAGCGGGGGGGCTAATGAGCAGTTCTTC. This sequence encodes CASSPSGGANEQFF.

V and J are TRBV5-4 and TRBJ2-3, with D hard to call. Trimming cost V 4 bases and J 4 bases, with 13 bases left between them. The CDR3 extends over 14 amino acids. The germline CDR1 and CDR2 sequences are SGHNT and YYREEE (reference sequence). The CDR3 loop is CASSQVGTPDTQYF. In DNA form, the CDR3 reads TGTGCCAGCAGCCAGGTGGGCACCCCAGATACGCAGTATTTT.

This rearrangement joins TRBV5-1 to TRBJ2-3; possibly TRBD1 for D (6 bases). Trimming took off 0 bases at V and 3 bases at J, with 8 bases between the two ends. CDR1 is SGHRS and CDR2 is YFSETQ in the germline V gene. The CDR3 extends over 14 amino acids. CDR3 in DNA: TGCGCCAGCAGCTTGGGACAGGAGACAGATACGCAGTATTTT. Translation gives CASSLGQETDTQYF.

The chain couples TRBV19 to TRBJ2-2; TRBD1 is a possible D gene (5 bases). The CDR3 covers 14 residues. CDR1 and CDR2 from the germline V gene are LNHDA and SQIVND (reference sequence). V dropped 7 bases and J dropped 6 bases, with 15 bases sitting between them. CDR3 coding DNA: TGTGCCAGTATGCCGACAGCCTCGGCCGGGGAGCTGTTTTTT. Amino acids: CASMPTASAGELFF.

The CDR3 sequence: CASSSGTGIHQPQHF. The CDR3 DNA reads TGTGCCAGTAGTTCCGGGACAGGGATACATCAGCCCCAGCATTTT. This chain joins TRBV19 and TRBJ1-5; 9 bases agree with TRBD1. The germline V gene has CDR1 LNHDA and CDR2 SQIVND (reference sequence). V was clipped by 5 bases and J by 5 bases; unmatched bases: 7. This CDR3 is 15 amino acids long.

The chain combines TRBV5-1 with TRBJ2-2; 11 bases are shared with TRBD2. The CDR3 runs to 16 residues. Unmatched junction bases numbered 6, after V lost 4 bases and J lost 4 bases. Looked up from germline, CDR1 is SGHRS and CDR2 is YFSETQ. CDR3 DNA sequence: TGCGCCAGCAGCGACGGACTAGCGGGCGTCACCGGGGAGCTGTTTTTT. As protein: CASSDGLAGVTGELFF.

CDR3 nucleotides: TGTGCCAGCAGCCGTCGGACTGGGTTAGGGTACGAGCAGTACTTC. Its translation is CASSRRTGLGYEQYF. The rearrangement joins TRBV6-5 to TRBJ2-7; tentative D call: TRBD2 (5 bases). Germline assignment: CDR1 MNHEY and CDR2 SVGAGI. V lost 6 bases and J lost 4, with 19 bases in between. The CDR3 runs to 15 residues.

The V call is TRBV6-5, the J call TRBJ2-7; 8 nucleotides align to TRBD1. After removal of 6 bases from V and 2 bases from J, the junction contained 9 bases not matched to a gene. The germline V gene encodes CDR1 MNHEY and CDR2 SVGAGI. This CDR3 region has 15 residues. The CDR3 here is CASSAYQGAAYEQYF. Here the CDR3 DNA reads TGTGCCAGCAGCGCATACCAGGGGGCTGCCTACGAGCAGTACTTC.

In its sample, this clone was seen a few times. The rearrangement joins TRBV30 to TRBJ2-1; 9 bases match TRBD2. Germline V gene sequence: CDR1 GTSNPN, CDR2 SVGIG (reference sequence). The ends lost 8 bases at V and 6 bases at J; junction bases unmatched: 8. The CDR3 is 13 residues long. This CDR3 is CAAAREGVNEQFF. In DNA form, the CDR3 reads TGTGCCGCCGCGCGGGAGGGCGTCAATGAGCAGTTCTTC.

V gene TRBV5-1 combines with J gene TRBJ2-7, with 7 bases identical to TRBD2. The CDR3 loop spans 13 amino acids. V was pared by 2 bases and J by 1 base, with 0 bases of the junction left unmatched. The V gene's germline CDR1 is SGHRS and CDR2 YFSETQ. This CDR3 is CASSFGGSYEQYF. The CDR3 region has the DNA TGCGCCAGCAGCTTCGGGGGGTCCTACGAGCAGTACTTC.

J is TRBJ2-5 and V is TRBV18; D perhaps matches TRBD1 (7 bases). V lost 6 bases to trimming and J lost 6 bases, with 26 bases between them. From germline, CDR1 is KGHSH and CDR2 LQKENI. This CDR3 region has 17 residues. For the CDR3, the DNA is TGTGCCAGCTCTCCCCCCCTAGGAGGGGGCGAGGTCAAGACCCAGTACTTC. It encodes CASSPPLGGGEVKTQYF.

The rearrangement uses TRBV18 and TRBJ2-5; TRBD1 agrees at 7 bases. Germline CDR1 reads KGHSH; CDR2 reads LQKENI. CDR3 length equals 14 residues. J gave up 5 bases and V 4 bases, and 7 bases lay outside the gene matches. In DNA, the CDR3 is TGTGCCAGCTCACAAGGACAGGAGTGGGAGACCCAGTACTTC. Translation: CASSQGQEWETQYF.

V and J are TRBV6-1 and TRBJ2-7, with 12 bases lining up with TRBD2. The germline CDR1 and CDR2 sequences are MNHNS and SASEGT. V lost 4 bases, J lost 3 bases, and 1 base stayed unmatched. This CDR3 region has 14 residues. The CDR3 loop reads CASSATSGSYEQYF. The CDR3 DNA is TGTGCCAGCAGTGCGACTAGCGGGAGCTACGAGCAGTACTTC.

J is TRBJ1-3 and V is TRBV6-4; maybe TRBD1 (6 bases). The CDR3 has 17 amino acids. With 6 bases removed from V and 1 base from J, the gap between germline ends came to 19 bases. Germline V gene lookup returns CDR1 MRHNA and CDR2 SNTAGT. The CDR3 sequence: CASRLHRGGVSGNTIYF. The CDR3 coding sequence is TGTGCCAGCAGACTCCATAGGGGGGGGGTATCTGGAAACACCATATATTTT.

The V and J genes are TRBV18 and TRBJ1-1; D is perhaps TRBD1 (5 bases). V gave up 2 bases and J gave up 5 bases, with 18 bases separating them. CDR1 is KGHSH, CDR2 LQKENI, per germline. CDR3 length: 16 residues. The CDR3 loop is CASSPTPGGFGTEAFF. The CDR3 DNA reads TGTGCCAGCTCACCAACTCCGGGGGGGTTCGGGACTGAAGCTTTCTTT.

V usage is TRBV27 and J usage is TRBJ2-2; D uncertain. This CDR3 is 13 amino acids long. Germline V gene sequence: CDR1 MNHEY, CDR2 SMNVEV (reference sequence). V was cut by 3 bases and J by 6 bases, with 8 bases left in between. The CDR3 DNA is TGTGCCAGCAGTTTTTTTGGGGCCGGGGAGCTGTTTTTT. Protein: CASSFFGAGELFF.